This T cell receptor (beta chain) is from a study of shared clonotypes between healthy human individuals. Profiled with immunoSEQ multiplex PCR; TCRdb holds only in-frame clones, not every one. The repertoire includes 2 million or so clones, about 95% of them detected once, and 0.85% to 1.3% sits in the top ten. As for this clone: Its specificity is not known. The sample has other DNA sequences that encode this CDR3 too.

This CDR3 has 13 amino acids. With 3 bases clipped from V and 3 bases from J, the junction kept 2 bases outside the gene matches. The germline gives CDR1 LNHDA, CDR2 SQIVND (reference sequence). Selected positively for CCR7 and CD45RO-negative, naive CD8 cells excluded terminally differentiated effector memory CD45RA+ cells. Study results and caveats: What limited the represented genetic and exposure-history diversity was the small number of donors.

This clonotype was obtained from a young man in good health. The sequenced material came from naive CD8+ T cells sorted from blood. The chain has TRBV19 and TRBJ2-7; TRBD2 aligns across 7 bases. CDR3 loop: CASSIGGGYEQYF. For the CDR3, the DNA is TGTGCCAGTAGTATTGGGGGGGGCTACGAGCAGTACTTC.